This is a list of T cell receptor beta chains from one sample in a study of cytotoxic CD8 clonotypes in ibrutinib-treated CLL. Some clones are missing from TCRdb's copy, which holds only in-frame ones; the method was immunoSEQ multiplex PCR. The sample carries roughly 200,000 clones, more than 65% recorded once. This specimen consisted of PBMCs, obtained after 12 months of ibrutinib treatment. The receptor source for this set is a human donor with chronic lymphocytic leukemia. Both conserved end residues are part of each CDR3.

J gene	V gene	CDR3 protein
TRBJ1-3	TRBV5-1	CASSGGTAGNTIYF
TRBJ1-2	TRBV5-1	CASSLDSTGAGYTF
TRBJ1-5	TRBV28	CASSSVGARQPQHF
TRBJ2-2	TRBV6-5	CASSTSANSGELFF
TRBJ1-6	TRBV18	CASSPTGENSPLHF
TRBJ1-3	TRBV30	CAWAWTTGNTIYF
TRBJ1-4	TRBV9	CASSIGTASTNEKLFF
TRBJ1-2	TRBV30	CAWSLPLTGSYGYTF
TRBJ2-1	TRBV19	CASSTGGDLSYNEQFF
TRBJ2-2	TRBV5-1	CASSRGTSGSPGELFF
TRBJ2-7	TRBV6-1	CASGDYEQYF
TRBJ2-7	TRBV6-5	CASTRGQGIYEQYF
TRBJ1-1	TRBV2	CASRVDGGNTEAFF
TRBJ2-7	TRBV7-3	CASSLKDGQYF
TRBJ1-2	TRBV7-3	CASSSPPGSAWGGYTF
TRBJ2-1	TRBV7-9	CASRLTSGYYNEQFF
TRBJ1-1	TRBV29-1	CSVPGLGGTEAFF
TRBJ1-1	TRBV30	CAWRSGFTEAFF
TRBJ1-1	TRBV30	CAWTRLTEAFF
TRBJ1-2	TRBV5-1	CASTHDEVGYTF
TRBJ2-7	TRBV5-1	CASSTNPSYEQYF
TRBJ1-1	TRBV29-1	CSVDRGLGNTEAFF
TRBJ2-7	TRBV5-1	CASRDRGDEQYF
TRBJ1-5	TRBV4-3	CASSHPFLIRDGSNQPQHF
TRBJ2-1	TRBV15	CATSRGLPRREGNEQFF
TRBJ1-1	TRBV7-2	CASSLGINTEAFF
TRBJ2-2	TRBV4-1	CASSPGTASGELFF
TRBJ2-1	TRBV19	CASSVHRTGTNEQFF
TRBJ2-2	TRBV7-3	CARRSGGTTGELFF
TRBJ2-1	TRBV5-6	CASSLGLAGGQEQFF
TRBJ2-1	TRBV4-2	CASSQDPGERWGEQFF
TRBJ2-7	TRBV27	CASSAHSSGYEQYF
TRBJ2-5	TRBV5-1	CASRLQGAGETQYF
TRBJ2-5	TRBV4-1	CASSRGLAGGDETQYF
TRBJ1-2	TRBV5-1	CASSLQSGGNYGYTF
TRBJ2-7	TRBV10-2	CASMDFNYEQYF
TRBJ1-1	TRBV6-6	CASSYSGRGRSEAFF
TRBJ1-2	TRBV18	CASADGGLYGYTF
TRBJ1-3	TRBV7-3	CASSATGGADTIYF
TRBJ2-7	TRBV7-9	CASSADSGSSYEQYF
TRBJ2-7	TRBV18	CASSDGGTSYEQYF
TRBJ1-2	TRBV5-6	CASTSGTDKGYTF
TRBJ2-2	TRBV7-2	CASSLDGGKTGELFF
TRBJ1-2	TRBV4-3	CASSQVRGVANYGYTF
TRBJ2-7	TRBV11-1	CASSAPGQGAIYEQYF
TRBJ1-2	TRBV19	CASSPQAYGYTF
TRBJ1-2	TRBV9	CASSGGLSGYTF
TRBJ2-7	TRBV5-1	CASSADGTYEQYF
TRBJ2-2	TRBV5-1	CASSLGGTNTGELFF
TRBJ2-3	TRBV5-4	CASTRDLGADTQYF
TRBJ1-5	TRBV7-2	CASSLWAATGSQHF
TRBJ1-1	TRBV28	CASSSRGRAGTEAFF
TRBJ2-7	TRBV7-2	CASSFGASSYEQYF
TRBJ2-7	TRBV18	CASSPEEWQQYF
TRBJ1-5	TRBV5-1	CASSLTGGNQPQHF
TRBJ1-4	TRBV4-1	CASRSGVKLFF
TRBJ2-3	TRBV4-1	CASSQRLTGADTQYF